The source of this TCR beta chain is a study of blood T cell repertoires in COVID-19. The CDR3 is 13 amino acids. Trimming took off 2 bases at V and 10 bases at J, with 15 bases between the two ends. The germline gives CDR1 SGHDT, CDR2 YYEEEE. Libraries were prepared by immunoSEQ multiplex PCR; TCRdb keeps only in-frame clonotypes and omits some of them. The sample consists of about 120,000 clones, 90% of them appearing once. The receptor's source is a woman aged 60-75 years with COVID-19, enrolled during active disease. The specimen was peripheral blood. The rearrangement links TRBV5-6 to TRBJ1-2; D is uncertain. The CDR3 loop reads CASSFPGEINYTF. The CDR3 coding sequence is TGTGCCAGCAGCTTTCCCGGGGAGATTAACTACACCTTC.